The next 15 T cell receptor beta chains were all read from a single sample in a study of CD8+CD57+ T cells in acquired aplastic anemia. Profiles of TCR beta VDJ and CDR3 were generated from a genomic DNA template. In TCRdb, the reads were re-called with MiXCR into one record per CDR3 protein. The repertoire holds around 230,000 distinct CDR3 sequences, with over 55% as singletons. Sequencing was carried out using sorted CD4+, CD8+, or CD8+CD57+ T cells (not recorded which) from PBMCs. These TCRs come from a human donor in good health.

The chain recombines TRBV20-1 with TRBJ2-3; 13 bases fit TRBD2. With V trimmed by 6 bases and J by 2 bases, 5 bases remained unmatched. The CDR3 extends over 15 amino acids. Germline V gene lookup returns CDR1 DFQATT and CDR2 SNEGSKA (reference sequence). This CDR3 is CSAPGLAGATDTQYF. CDR3 bases: TGCAGTGCGCCTGGACTAGCGGGGGCCACAGATACGCAGTATTTT.

The V call is TRBV5-1, the J call TRBJ2-7; D is undetermined. The CDR3 has 14 residues. CDR1 is SGHRS, CDR2 YFSETQ, per germline. V was clipped by 0 bases and J by 5 bases, with 12 bases between them. The CDR3 here is CASSLGDTPNEQYF. Here the CDR3 DNA reads TGCGCCAGCAGCTTGGGTGACACCCCCAACGAGCAGTACTTC.

This clonotype was recorded at least ten times. The chain employs TRBV7-8 and TRBJ1-5, with D maybe TRBD1 (6 bases). Per the germline V gene, CDR1 is SGHVS and CDR2 is FQNEAQ. Trimming removed 3 bases at V and 4 bases at J, with 10 bases between. The CDR3 is 14 residues long. The CDR3 DNA sequence: TGTGCCAGCAGCTTGGGACAAAAGAATCAGCCCCAGCATTTT. This translates into CASSLGQKNQPQHF. Drawing the rest from reference TRBV7-8 and TRBJ1-5, the complete variable domain is GAGVSQSPRYKVAKRGQDVALRCDPISGHVSLFWYQQALGQGPEFLTYFQNEAQLDKSGLPSDRFFAERPEGSVSTLKIQRTQQEDSAVYLCASSLGQKNQPQHFGDGTRLSIL.

This clonotype occurred many times. The gene calls are TRBV10-2 and TRBJ2-2; D uncertain. Looked up from germline, CDR1 is WSHSY and CDR2 is SAAADI. Trimming removed 0 bases from V and 6 bases from J, with 8 bases in between. CDR3 length equals 14 residues. The CDR3 sequence is CASSESEPAGELFF. In nucleotides, the CDR3 is TGCGCCAGCAGTGAGTCGGAACCGGCCGGGGAGCTGTTTTTT.

The CDR3 spells CASSVDALRNAEAFF. The CDR3, as DNA: TGTGCCAGCAGCGTAGACGCTCTAAGAAACGCTGAAGCTTTCTTT. This chain connects TRBV9 to TRBJ1-1; D remains unclear. Germline CDR1 and CDR2: SGDLS and YYNGEE. The CDR3 runs to 15 residues. Deletions cut 0 bases from V and 6 bases from J, with 15 bases between.

The chain has TRBV29-1 and TRBJ1-1, with a weak D call TRBD1 (5 bases). The germline V gene has CDR1 SQVTM and CDR2 ANQGSEA. V was pared by 7 bases and J by 1 base, with 16 bases between. The CDR3 is 14 amino acids. The CDR3 DNA is TGCAGCGCCGACGGACCAGGGAGGAACACTGAAGCTTTCTTT. This encodes CSADGPGRNTEAFF. The full variable domain, in which reference TRBV29-1 and TRBJ1-1 provide the parts outside the CDR3, is SAVISQKPSRDICQRGTSLTIQCQVDSQVTMMFWYRQQPGQSLTLIATANQGSEATYESGFVIDKFPISRPNLTFSTLTVSNMSPEDSSIYLCSADGPGRNTEAFFGQGTRLTVV.

This clonotype has just a few counts. This CDR3 is missing its conserved last phenylalanine or tryptophan, likely due to a read error. The limits of the CDR3 on the DNA are not certain, so only TCRdb's listed CDR3 is given. The J gene is TRBJ2-5, the V gene TRBV28; no check of the table's D call, TRBD1, against the DNA was made. Including both end residues, the CDR3 is 15 amino acids long. CDR1 MDHEN and CDR2 SYDVKM come from the germline V gene. Here the CDR3 reads CASSQRQGLFIPSTS.

This clonotype was found once. At one end the junction does not follow the germline gene, possibly because of a read error. The V call is TRBV4-2, the J call TRBJ2-4; 7 bases align to TRBD2. CDR1 is LGHNA and CDR2 is YNFKEQ in the germline V gene. CDR3 size: 13 residues. The CDR3 region has the DNA TGTGCCAGCAGCCGAGAGAATAGCGGGCTGGAGGACTTC. Translated, it gives CASSRENSGLEDF.

V is TRBV12-3 or TRBV12-4 and J is TRBJ2-1; D possibly corresponds to TRBD2 (5 bases). This CDR3 is 15 amino acids long. V was clipped by 1 base and J by 3 bases, with 10 bases between them. This CDR3 is CASSLEGSLYNEQFF. In DNA, the CDR3 is TGTGCCAGCAGTTTAGAAGGGAGCCTCTACAATGAGCAGTTCTTC.

This clonotype appeared a few times. The V call is TRBV6-5, the J call TRBJ2-2; no definite D call. Per germline, CDR1 MNHEY and CDR2 SVGAGI. The CDR3 totals 17 residues. Trimming removed 0 bases at V and 5 bases at J, with 16 bases between. This CDR3 is CASSYSLYLVVTGELFF. DNA for the CDR3: TGTGCCAGCAGTTACTCCCTTTATTTGGTAGTAACCGGGGAGCTGTTTTTT.

Ten or more counts support this clonotype. The genes are TRBV7-8 and TRBJ1-5; D is unresolved. Germline V gives CDR1 SGHVS, CDR2 FQNEAQ. V was trimmed by 3 bases and J by 2 bases, leaving 17 bases between them. This CDR3 has 17 amino acids. CDR3 region: CASSFSPGPGGNQPQHF. CDR3 nucleotide sequence: TGTGCCAGCAGCTTTTCCCCGGGCCCTGGGGGCAATCAGCCCCAGCATTTT. The variable domain in full, completed from reference TRBV7-8 and TRBJ1-5, reads GAGVSQSPRYKVAKRGQDVALRCDPISGHVSLFWYQQALGQGPEFLTYFQNEAQLDKSGLPSDRFFAERPEGSVSTLKIQRTQQEDSAVYLCASSFSPGPGGNQPQHFGDGTRLSIL.

The rearrangement links TRBV5-6 to TRBJ2-3, with 7 bases that match TRBD2. Germline-derived CDR1 and CDR2 are SGHDT and YYEEEE. Trimming cost V 5 bases and J 1 base; bases outside gene matches: 7. There are 15 residues in the CDR3. CDR3 DNA: TGTGCCAGCAGAATGACTAGCAGAGGCACAGATACGCAGTATTTT. It encodes CASRMTSRGTDTQYF.

This sequence joins TRBV7-8 and TRBJ1-2; D is ambiguous. CDR3 length: 13 residues. Germline assignment: CDR1 SGHVS and CDR2 FQNEAQ. The ends were cut back, 0 bases at V and 4 bases at J, with 6 bases in the middle. CDR3 protein: CASSLAEPYGYTF. CDR3 DNA sequence: TGTGCCAGCAGCTTAGCCGAACCCTATGGCTACACCTTC.

This clonotype came up a few times. This chain links TRBV20-1 with TRBJ2-2, with D possibly matching TRBD2 (6 bases). The germline CDR1 and CDR2 sequences are DFQATT and SNEGSKA (reference sequence). Trimming left V 3 bases short and J 4 bases short, with 9 bases between. There are 13 residues in the CDR3. The DNA of the CDR3 is TGCAGTGCTAGGGGGAGGAGCACCGGGGAGCTGTTTTTT. This encodes CSARGRSTGELFF.

V and J are TRBV7-9 and TRBJ1-5, with D possibly matching TRBD1 (5 bases). This CDR3 comprises 12 residues. The V end was cut by 5 bases, the J end by 12 bases, with 14 bases between. CDR1 SEHNR and CDR2 FQNEAQ come from the germline V gene (reference sequence). The CDR3 DNA reads as TGTGCCAGCAGCACCGGTGAGGGACGCCAGCATTTT. It specifies CASSTGEGRQHF. Complete variable domain (other parts from reference TRBV7-9 and TRBJ1-5): DTGVSQNPRHKITKRGQNVTFRCDPISEHNRLYWYRQTLGQGPEFLTYFQNEAQLEKSRLLSDRFSAERPKGSFSTLEIQRTEQGDSAMYLCASSTGEGRQHFGDGTRLSIL.